This is a list of T cell receptor beta chains from one sample in a study of cytomegalovirus exposure and HLA in healthy donors. Libraries were prepared by immunoSEQ multiplex PCR; TCRdb keeps only in-frame clonotypes and omits some of them. The sample has approximately 240,000 clones; approximately 80% are singletons. Sequencing used PBMCs. The origin of the receptors is a woman aged 40-49 years in good health and CMV-seronegative. Both conserved end residues are part of each CDR3. The D gene is left open where the match is weak. Clone size is stated in some rows and not others, as once, few, many or a class when expanded.

D | J | size | V | CDR3 | DNA
TRBD1 | TRBJ1-6 | NA | TRBV7-6 | CASSLAAQGNSPLHF | TGTGCCAGCAGCTTAGCGGCACAGGGGAATTCACCCCTCCACTTT
TRBD1 | TRBJ1-6 | NA | TRBV30 | CAWSPPGAGGFYNSPLHF | TGTGCCTGGAGTCCCCCTGGCGCAGGGGGCTTCTATAATTCACCCCTCCACTTT
NA | TRBJ1-5 | NA | TRBV18 | CASSPERGIQPQHF | TGTGCCAGCTCACCAGAGCGGGGAATTCAGCCCCAGCATTTT
TRBD1 | TRBJ2-7 | few | TRBV18 | CASSLGQGGYEQYF | TGTGCCAGCTCACTGGGACAGGGAGGGTACGAGCAGTACTTC
NA | TRBJ2-3 | NA | TRBV29-1 | CSVEVLTADTQYF | TGCAGCGTTGAAGTCTTAACAGCAGATACGCAGTATTTT
TRBD1 | TRBJ1-2 | NA | TRBV10-1 | CASTTGKCYGYTF | TGCGCCAGCACGACAGGGAAGTGCTATGGCTACACCTTC
NA | TRBJ1-5 | NA | TRBV7-2 | CASSLEGGGNQPQHF | TGTGCCAGCAGCTTAGAAGGGGGAGGGAATCAGCCCCAGCATTTT
NA | TRBJ1-1 | NA | TRBV7-2 | CASSLASAGTEAFF | TGTGCCAGCAGCTTAGCGTCCGCCGGGACTGAAGCTTTCTTT
TRBD1 | TRBJ2-5 | NA | TRBV5-1 | CASSSLGTGYSETQYF | TGCGCCAGCAGCTCCCTCGGGACAGGGTATTCCGAGACCCAGTACTTC
NA | TRBJ2-3 | NA | TRBV12-1 | CASSSGTSGPTDTQYF | TGTGCCAGCAGCTCTGGGACTAGCGGGCCCACAGATACGCAGTATTTT
TRBD1 | TRBJ1-2 | NA | TRBV30 | CAWSRRDSTNGYTF | TGTGCCTGGAGTCGGAGGGACAGTACAAATGGCTACACCTTC
TRBD1 | TRBJ2-4 | NA | TRBV5-1 | CASSSTGTGYDIQYF | TGCGCCAGCAGTTCCACCGGGACAGGGTACGACATTCAGTACTTC
TRBD2 | TRBJ2-1 | NA | TRBV28 | CASSVTSGGNYNEQFF | TGTGCCAGCAGTGTGACTAGCGGGGGAAATTACAATGAGCAGTTCTTC
TRBD2 | TRBJ2-7 | NA | TRBV30 | CAWSVGWTSGGIYEQYF | TGTGCCTGGAGTGTGGGATGGACTAGCGGGGGAATCTACGAGCAGTACTTC
NA | TRBJ1-5 | few | TRBV2 | CASSEATEGVQPQHF | TGTGCCAGCAGTGAAGCGACGGAAGGGGTTCAGCCCCAGCATTTT
NA | TRBJ1-5 | NA | TRBV5-1 | CASSLGGLYSNQPQHF | TGCGCCAGCAGCTTGGGAGGACTCTATAGCAATCAGCCCCAGCATTTT
TRBD2 | TRBJ2-7 | NA | TRBV5-8 | CASSLGSGEAYEQYF | TGTGCCAGCAGCTTGGGAAGCGGGGAGGCCTACGAGCAGTACTTC
NA | TRBJ1-3 | few | TRBV6-5 | CASSYSGSGNTIYF | TGTGCCAGCAGTTACAGCGGCTCTGGAAACACCATATATTTT
NA | TRBJ1-6 | NA | TRBV6-1 | CASSVETSSYNSPLHF | TGTGCCAGCAGTGTGGAGACGAGCTCCTATAATTCACCCCTCCACTTT
TRBD1 | TRBJ1-1 | few | TRBV5-1 | CASTPGTGLTEAFF | TGCGCCAGCACCCCAGGGACAGGGCTTACTGAAGCTTTCTTT
TRBD1 | TRBJ1-1 | NA | TRBV18 | CASSTGTGGKGTEAFF | TGTGCCAGCTCTACCGGGACAGGGGGCAAAGGCACTGAAGCTTTCTTT
NA | TRBJ1-6 | NA | TRBV14 | CASSQDLPRHSYNSPLHF | TGTGCCAGCAGCCAAGATCTACCCAGGCACTCCTATAATTCACCCCTCCACTTT
TRBD1 | TRBJ2-3 | NA | TRBV28 | CASSLTGGRDTQYF | TGTGCCAGCAGTTTGACAGGGGGCAGGGATACGCAGTATTTT
TRBD1 | TRBJ1-6 | once | TRBV30 | CAWSGGQGRNSPLHF | TGTGCCTGGAGTGGAGGACAGGGGCGGAATTCACCCCTCCACTTT
TRBD2 | TRBJ2-7 | NA | TRBV14 | CASSPTRSSGKKQYF | TGTGCCAGCAGCCCAACCCGGTCTAGCGGGAAGAAGCAGTACTTC
NA | TRBJ1-2 | NA | TRBV9 | CASSVGGDPNYGYTF | TGTGCCAGCAGCGTAGGGGGCGATCCTAACTATGGCTACACCTTC
NA | TRBJ2-5 | NA | TRBV5-1 | CASSLVVAVNETQYF | TGCGCCAGCAGCTTGGTCGTGGCAGTAAACGAGACCCAGTACTTC
NA | TRBJ2-2 | NA | TRBV11-3 | CASSHRPNTGELFF | TGTGCCAGCAGCCACAGACCTAACACCGGGGAGCTGTTTTTT
NA | TRBJ1-4 | few | TRBV7-6 | CASSLGDRTEKLFF | TGTGCCAGCAGCTTAGGAGACAGGACGGAAAAACTGTTTTTT
TRBD2 | TRBJ2-5 | NA | TRBV11-3 | CASSHGLAGGIVREETQYF | TGTGCCAGCAGTCACGGACTAGCGGGGGGGATCGTTAGGGAAGAGACCCAGTACTTC
TRBD1 | TRBJ2-1 | NA | TRBV18 | CASSTGTGAYNEQFF | TGTGCCAGCTCCACCGGGACAGGAGCCTACAATGAGCAGTTCTTC
NA | TRBJ1-1 | NA | TRBV7-9 | CASSLQGRDTEAFF | TGTGCCAGCAGTCTCCAGGGTAGAGACACTGAAGCTTTCTTT
TRBD1 | TRBJ1-6 | NA | TRBV9 | CASSATGSSPLHF | TGTGCCAGCAGCGCGACAGGGAGTTCACCCCTCCACTTT
NA | TRBJ2-7 | NA | TRBV20-1 | CSGLESHEQYF | TGCAGTGGACTCGAATCCCACGAGCAGTACTTC
TRBD2 | TRBJ2-7 | NA | TRBV25-1 | CASSESGRGGSYEQYF | TGTGCCAGCAGTGAATCTGGGCGGGGGGGCTCCTACGAGCAGTACTTC
NA | TRBJ1-2 | NA | TRBV4-2 | CASSQLLGFYGYTF | TGTGCCAGCAGCCAACTCCTGGGCTTCTATGGCTACACCTTC
NA | TRBJ1-3 | once | TRBV30 | CAWSVGGRFRNTIYF | TGTGCCTGGAGTGTAGGAGGGCGCTTTAGAAACACCATATATTTT
NA | TRBJ1-1 | NA | TRBV7-2 | CASSLAGRTEAFF | TGTGCCAGCAGCTTAGCGGGGCGGACTGAAGCTTTCTTT
TRBD1 | TRBJ2-7 | NA | TRBV10-3 | CAISSDRVYEQYF | TGTGCCATCAGTTCAGACAGGGTCTACGAGCAGTACTTC
NA | TRBJ2-7 | NA | TRBV11-3 | CASSLFQGNEQYF | TGTGCCAGCAGCCTGTTCCAGGGGAACGAGCAGTACTTC
TRBD2 | TRBJ2-7 | NA | TRBV10-1 | CASSETQMGGEQYF | TGCGCCAGCAGTGAGACTCAGATGGGAGGGGAGCAGTACTTC
NA | TRBJ1-5 | NA | TRBV27 | CASSGQMSNQPQHF | TGTGCCAGCAGTGGCCAGATGAGCAATCAGCCCCAGCATTTT
TRBD1 | TRBJ1-6 | few | TRBV7-2 | CASSARDRGTSPLHF | TGTGCCAGCAGCGCCCGGGACAGGGGCACTTCACCCCTCCACTTT
NA | TRBJ1-3 | NA | TRBV11-3 | CASNTQGSGNTIYF | TGTGCCAGCAATACCCAGGGGTCTGGAAACACCATATATTTT
TRBD1 | TRBJ2-7 | once | TRBV4-2 | CASSQPDTGQGEQYF | TGTGCCAGCAGCCAACCGGATACGGGACAGGGCGAGCAGTACTTC
TRBD2 | TRBJ2-7 | NA | TRBV5-1 | CASSYGAGSYEQYF | TGCGCCAGCAGCTATGGAGCGGGGTCCTACGAGCAGTACTTC